Below, 27 T cell receptor beta chains from the same sample are listed, as sequenced in a study of cytomegalovirus exposure and HLA in healthy donors. The PCR ran on 60 Vbeta and 13 Jbeta primers. The method was immunoSEQ multiplex PCR; TCRdb's version includes in-frame clones alone and lacks a portion of them. In the table there are around 120,000 clones, 74% of which are singletons. Sequenced: PBMCs. These receptors came from a man between 45 and 60 years old in good health and CMV-seropositive.

The sample holds one count of this clone. The chain employs TRBV5-1 and TRBJ2-3, with 9 nucleotides matching TRBD2. V shed 3 bases and J 0 bases; nucleotides not matched to a gene: 2. The CDR3 covers 15 residues. Germline CDR1 and CDR2: SGHRS and YFSETQ. CDR3 sequence reads: CASSSSGVSTDTQYF. The CDR3 nucleotides read TGCGCCAGCAGCTCTAGCGGGGTCAGCACAGATACGCAGTATTTT.

V is TRBV7-9 and J is TRBJ2-5, with 9 nucleotides matching TRBD1. CDR1 and CDR2 from the germline V gene are SEHNR and FQNEAQ (reference sequence). CDR3 length equals 17 residues. V shed 1 base, J shed 5 bases, and the junction held 11 bases outside the gene matches. CDR3 DNA sequence: TGTGCCAGCAGCTTAGGGTGGGGACAGGGAAATTCGGAGACCCAGTACTTC. Its translation is CASSLGWGQGNSETQYF.

The gene calls are TRBV18 and TRBJ1-1; the D gene is possibly TRBD1 (5 bases). The germline CDR1 and CDR2 sequences are KGHSH and LQKENI. CDR3 length: 13 residues. The V end lost 3 bases, the J end lost 7 bases, and 12 bases lay between the germline ends. CDR3 amino acids: CASSPGLASEAFF. CDR3 sequence (DNA): TGTGCCAGCTCACCGGGACTGGCAAGTGAAGCTTTCTTT.

This chain links TRBV7-2 with TRBJ2-7; no clear D gene. The CDR3 is made up of 14 amino acids. V dropped 3 bases and J dropped 5 bases, with 14 bases sitting between them. Germline assignment: CDR1 SGHTA and CDR2 FQGNSA. CDR3: CASSFPPARNEQYF. CDR3 DNA sequence: TGTGCCAGCAGCTTCCCCCCGGCGAGGAACGAGCAGTACTTC.

The genes are TRBV7-2 and TRBJ2-5; 11 nucleotides line up with TRBD2. The CDR3 is 17 amino acids. Germline assignment: CDR1 SGHTA and CDR2 FQGNSA. The V and J ends lost 0 bases and 4 bases, in that order; junction bases with no gene match: 7. CDR3 bases: TGTGCCAGCAGCTTAGCTAGCGGGGGGGCGGGAGGAGAGACCCAGTACTTC. This translates into CASSLASGGAGGETQYF.

This clone has just a few counts. The DNA for the CDR3 is TGTGCCAGCAGCGTAGTCCAGAGAGCTAGCACTGAAGCTTTCTTT. It translates to CASSVVQRASTEAFF. The V call is TRBV2, the J call TRBJ1-1; no clear D gene. V was trimmed by 6 bases and J by 4 bases, leaving 18 bases between them. CDR3 length equals 15 residues. CDR1 is SNHLY and CDR2 is FYNNEI in the germline V gene.

The V gene is TRBV28, the J gene TRBJ1-2; perhaps TRBD1 as D (5 bases). The CDR3 consists of 16 residues. Germline V gene data show CDR1 as MDHEN and CDR2 as SYDVKM. V was shortened by 8 bases and J by 4 bases, with 23 bases between the two germline ends. The CDR3 DNA sequence: TGTGCCAGCCGACCCGGACGGGACTTACGAGGCTATGGCTACACCTTC. Its translation is CASRPGRDLRGYGYTF.

This rearrangement joins TRBV27 to TRBJ2-2; D is undetermined. V gave up 1 base and J gave up 4 bases, with 7 bases separating them. Looked up from germline, CDR1 is MNHEY and CDR2 is SMNVEV (reference sequence). The CDR3 totals 14 residues. The CDR3 bases are TGTGCCAGCAGTTTATATCCCTTCACCGGGGAGCTGTTTTTT. The encoded protein is CASSLYPFTGELFF.

The chain is built from TRBV5-6 and TRBJ1-2, with D maybe TRBD1 (5 bases). Germline V gene lookup returns CDR1 SGHDT and CDR2 YYEEEE. The V end was cut by 6 bases, the J end by 0 bases, with 15 bases between. This CDR3 has 15 amino acids. In nucleotides, the CDR3 is TGTGCCAGCACCCGGGACCGGGGGTCTAACTATGGCTACACCTTC. Protein sequence: CASTRDRGSNYGYTF.

The chain joins TRBV6-5 to TRBJ1-4; TRBD1 is a possible D gene (5 bases). The V end was cut by 2 bases, the J end by 4 bases, with 11 bases between. Germline values: CDR1 MNHEY, CDR2 SVGAGI. The CDR3 loop spans 15 amino acids. The CDR3 nucleotides are TGTGCCAGCAGTTACGGGGCAGGGTTTAATGAAAAACTGTTTTTT. It yields the protein CASSYGAGFNEKLFF.

The chain carries TRBV6-1 and TRBJ2-5, with 14 bases that match TRBD2. The J call may be incorrect, as the DNA end agrees better with TRBJ2-7. The length of the CDR3 is 15 residues. In germline, CDR1 is MNHNS, CDR2 SASEGT. The CDR3 region has the DNA TGTGCCAGCAGTGAATTAGGGACTAGCGGGAGCGAGCAGTACTTC. The encoded protein is CASSELGTSGSEQYF.

The chain recombines TRBV27 with TRBJ2-1, with TRBD2 identical over 13 bases. J was trimmed by 1 base and V by 8 bases; bases with no gene match: 8. CDR3 length equals 17 residues. The germline V gene has CDR1 MNHEY and CDR2 SMNVEV (reference sequence). The CDR3 reads CASGSGTSGTSYNEQFF. CDR3 coding DNA: TGTGCCAGCGGGTCCGGGACTAGCGGGACATCCTACAATGAGCAGTTCTTC.

The chain carries TRBV10-3 and TRBJ2-1; TRBD1 might be the D (6 bases). This CDR3 contains 13 residues. Between the trimmed V and J ends, which lost 7 bases and 7 bases, there was a span of 14 bases. The germline gives CDR1 ENHRY, CDR2 SYGVKD. CDR3 region: CAIMGAGGNEQFF. As DNA, the CDR3 is TGTGCCATCATGGGGGCAGGCGGGAATGAGCAGTTCTTC.

The chain is built from TRBV5-1 and TRBJ2-1, with D maybe TRBD2 (6 bases). CDR1 and CDR2 (germline): SGHRS, YFSETQ. This CDR3 has 16 residues. Trimming left V 0 bases short and J 0 bases short, with 10 bases between. CDR3 coding DNA: TGCGCCAGCAGCTTGGCAGGCGGGGACTCCTACAATGAGCAGTTCTTC. This gives the protein CASSLAGGDSYNEQFF.

The chain uses TRBV5-1 and TRBJ2-7; tentative D call: TRBD2 (5 bases). The CDR3 spans 13 residues. CDR1 and CDR2 (germline): SGHRS, YFSETQ. V lost 8 bases to trimming and J lost 6 bases, with 18 bases between them. The CDR3 nucleotides are TGCGCCAGTACCGTACTAGGGTCTGGCGAGCAGTACTTC. Encoded protein: CASTVLGSGEQYF. The full variable domain, in which reference TRBV5-1 and TRBJ2-7 provide the parts outside the CDR3, is KAGVTQTPRYLIKTRGQQVTLSCSPISGHRSVSWYQQTPGQGLQFLFEYFSETQRNKGNFPGRFSGRQFSNSRSEMNVSTLELGDSALYLCASTVLGSGEQYFGPGTRLTVT.

CDR3 residues: CASWGVDSYEQYF. In nucleotides, the CDR3 is TGTGCCTCGTGGGGGGTGGATTCCTACGAGCAGTACTTC. This rearrangement joins TRBV10-3 to TRBJ2-7, with a weak D call TRBD2 (6 bases). Between the trimmed V and J ends, which lost 11 bases and 1 base, there was a span of 15 bases. The CDR3 totals 13 residues. CDR1 and CDR2 (germline): ENHRY, SYGVKD.

This chain connects TRBV4-1 to TRBJ2-7; 12 nucleotides match TRBD2. Per germline, CDR1 MGHRA and CDR2 YSYEKL. The V and J ends lost 1 base and 2 bases, in that order; junction bases with no gene match: 6. The CDR3 extends over 17 amino acids. The CDR3 bases are TGCGCCAGCAGCCAAGGTGGACTAGCGGGATCCCCCTACGAGCAGTACTTC. Protein: CASSQGGLAGSPYEQYF.

This clone has more than one count but fewer than ten. V usage is TRBV11-2 and J usage is TRBJ1-1; D is perhaps TRBD1 (5 bases). The CDR3 is 15 residues long. The germline gives CDR1 SGHAT, CDR2 FQNNGV. Trimming pared 2 bases from V and 5 bases from J, leaving 15 bases between. CDR3 protein: CASSLSFEGVTEAFF. The DNA for the CDR3 is TGTGCCAGCAGCTTAAGTTTCGAAGGGGTGACTGAAGCTTTCTTT.

This clone appeared a few times. The J gene is TRBJ2-3, the V gene TRBV9, with a weak D call TRBD2 (7 bases). CDR3 size: 14 residues. Germline-derived CDR1 and CDR2 are SGDLS and YYNGEE. The V end was cut by 1 base, the J end by 5 bases, with 11 bases between. In DNA, the CDR3 is TGTGCCAGCAGCGTATCCGGGGGGCGAGATACGCAGTATTTT. It is translated as CASSVSGGRDTQYF. Together with reference TRBV9 and TRBJ2-3, the CDR3 gives the full variable domain: DSGVTQTPKHLITATGQRVTLRCSPRSGDLSVYWYQQSLDQGLQFLIQYYNGEERAKGNILERFSAQQFPDLHSELNLSSLELGDSALYFCASSVSGGRDTQYFGPGTRLTVL.

The rearrangement joins TRBV5-1 to TRBJ2-5, with D perhaps matching TRBD1 (8 bases). Germline CDR1 and CDR2: SGHRS and YFSETQ. This CDR3 has 14 amino acids. The V end lost 5 bases, the J end lost 2 bases, and 13 bases lay between the germline ends. CDR3 DNA sequence: TGCGCCAGCAGTGAACAGGGGGGGCAAGAGACCCAGTACTTC. It yields the protein CASSEQGGQETQYF.

V usage is TRBV19 and J usage is TRBJ1-1, with D possibly being TRBD1 (6 bases). This CDR3 spans 14 amino acids. Trimming pared 3 bases from V and 7 bases from J, leaving 15 bases between. The germline V gene has CDR1 LNHDA and CDR2 SQIVND (reference sequence). The CDR3 sequence is CASSIRQDSLEAFF. In nucleotides, the CDR3 is TGTGCCAGTAGTATTCGACAGGACTCCCTTGAAGCTTTCTTT.

This clone was counted between two and nine times. This chain joins TRBV7-2 and TRBJ2-3, with D perhaps TRBD2 (6 bases). The CDR3 has 15 residues. Germline V gene sequence: CDR1 SGHTA, CDR2 FQGNSA. The V and J ends lost 0 bases and 2 bases respectively, with 9 bases between them. CDR3 in amino acids: CASSLARGFTDTQYF. As DNA, the CDR3 is TGTGCCAGCAGCTTAGCACGGGGGTTCACAGATACGCAGTATTTT.

The chain uses TRBV5-1 and TRBJ2-6, with D possibly matching TRBD1 (5 bases). This CDR3 is 14 amino acids long. The V gene's germline CDR1 is SGHRS and CDR2 YFSETQ. V was cut by 3 bases and J by 1 base, with 5 bases left in between. CDR3 sequence (DNA): TGCGCCAGCAGCTCAGGGTCTGGGGCCAACGTCCTGACTTTC. This translates into CASSSGSGANVLTF.

V gene TRBV7-7 combines with J gene TRBJ2-1, with 7 nucleotides matching TRBD2. V gave up 1 base and J gave up 6 bases; unmatched junction bases: 6. This CDR3 is built from 15 residues. Germline loops: CDR1 SSHAT, CDR2 FNYEAQ (reference sequence). DNA of the CDR3: TGTGCCAGCAGCTTAGACGAGGGAGGGAGCAATGAGCAGTTCTTC. Its translation: CASSLDEGGSNEQFF.

The count of this clone is one. The rearrangement joins TRBV19 to TRBJ2-1, with 7 nucleotides matching TRBD1. This CDR3 region has 18 residues. Losses at the gene ends were 3 bases for V and 8 bases for J; bases not matched to a gene: 19. Germline V gene data show CDR1 as LNHDA and CDR2 as SQIVND (reference sequence). The DNA of the CDR3 is TGTGCCAGTAGTATCCTCCGAGTTGGGGCCTACACAGGGGATGAGCAGTTCTTC. Protein product: CASSILRVGAYTGDEQFF.

CDR3 sequence reads: CASSPSLTGNTGELFF. The CDR3 nucleotides read TGTGCCAGCAGTCCGAGCCTTACAGGAAACACCGGGGAGCTGTTTTTT. The chain links TRBV6-6 to TRBJ2-2, with D perhaps TRBD1 (5 bases). The CDR3 sequence is 16 residues long. Germline assignment: CDR1 MNHNY and CDR2 SVGAGI (reference sequence). Trimming shortened V by 5 bases and J by 2 bases, and 15 bases separated the two germline ends.

This chain links TRBV2 with TRBJ1-2, with 10 bases lining up with TRBD1. The J segment lost 4 bases and the V segment lost 4 bases, leaving 3 bases of the junction unmatched. The CDR3 consists of 14 residues. The germline V gene has CDR1 SNHLY and CDR2 FYNNEI. The CDR3 region is CASSGQGAGYGYTF. CDR3 in DNA: TGTGCCAGCAGTGGACAGGGGGCCGGCTATGGCTACACCTTC. The entire variable domain, with the rest obtained from reference TRBV2 and TRBJ1-2, is as follows: EPEVTQTPSHQVTQMGQEVILRCVPISNHLYFYWYRQILGQKVEFLVSFYNNEISEKSEIFDDQFSVERPDGSNFTLKIRSTKLEDSAMYFCASSGQGAGYGYTFGSGTRLTVV.